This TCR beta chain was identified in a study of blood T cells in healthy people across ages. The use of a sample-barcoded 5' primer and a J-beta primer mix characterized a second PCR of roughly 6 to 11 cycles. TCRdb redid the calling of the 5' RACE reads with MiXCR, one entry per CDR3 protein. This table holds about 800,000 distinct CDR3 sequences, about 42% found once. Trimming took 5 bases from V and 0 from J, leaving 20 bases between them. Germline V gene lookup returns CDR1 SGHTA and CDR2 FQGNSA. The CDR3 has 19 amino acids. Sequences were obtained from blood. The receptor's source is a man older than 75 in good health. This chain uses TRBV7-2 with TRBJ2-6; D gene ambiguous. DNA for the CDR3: TGTGCCAGCAGCGCAGTCCTCCGACTCAGAAGCTCTGGGGCCAACGTCCTGACTTTC. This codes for CASSAVLRLRSSGANVLTF.